The 17 T cell receptor beta chains given below trace back to one sample, sequenced in a study of blood T cell repertoires in COVID-19. The table came from immunoSEQ multiplex PCR; TCRdb's copy has only in-frame clones and leaves some out. In the table there are a few hundred thousand clones, 92% of which are singletons. Sequenced: PBMCs or T cells enriched from blood (not recorded which). The receptors stem from a woman aged 25 to 45 who had recovered from COVID-19.

The V call is TRBV28, the J call TRBJ1-2, with 7 bases identical to TRBD1. Germline lookup yields CDR1 MDHEN and CDR2 SYDVKM. There are 13 residues in the CDR3. The junction had 3 bases not matched to a gene; V was cut back by 4 bases and J by 4 bases. CDR3 residues: CASSSGQPYGYTF. The CDR3 nucleotides are TGTGCCAGCAGTTCGGGACAGCCCTATGGCTACACCTTC.

The rearrangement links TRBV4-3 to TRBJ2-5, with TRBD2 matching over 10 bases. Germline V CDR1 and CDR2: LGHNA, YSLEER. The CDR3 has 17 residues. V dropped 1 base and J dropped 5; count of bases not matched to a gene: 10. The chain's CDR3 is CASSQGASGGAGETQYF. In nucleotides, the CDR3 is TGCGCCAGCAGCCAAGGTGCCAGCGGGGGGGCTGGCGAGACCCAGTACTTC.

V and J are TRBV13 and TRBJ2-1, with D possibly matching TRBD1 (5 bases). The CDR3 runs to 12 residues. Trimming removed 5 bases from V and 6 bases from J, with 8 bases in between. CDR1 is PRHDT and CDR2 is FYEKMQ in the germline V gene (reference sequence). The CDR3 DNA is TGTGCCAGCAGCCAGGGTCCCAATGAGCAGTTCTTC. Residues: CASSQGPNEQFF. Drawing the rest from reference TRBV13 and TRBJ2-1, the complete variable domain is AAGVIQSPRHLIKEKRETATLKCYPIPRHDTVYWYQQGPGQDPQFLISFYEKMQSDKGSIPDRFSAQQFSDYHSELNMSSLELGDSALYFCASSQGPNEQFFGPGTRLTVL.

The V and J genes are TRBV6-1 and TRBJ2-7; D is perhaps TRBD2 (6 bases). Germline V CDR1 and CDR2: MNHNS, SASEGT. The CDR3 has 15 residues. Trimming removed 2 bases at V and 0 bases at J, with 11 bases between. CDR3 DNA sequence: TGTGCCAGCAGTGAATACGCGGGGTACTCCTACGAGCAGTACTTC. Translating it yields CASSEYAGYSYEQYF.

The chain employs TRBV5-1 and TRBJ2-5; weak D call: TRBD2 (6 bases). CDR3 length: 15 amino acids. Between the trimmed V and J ends, which lost 4 bases and 1 base, there was a span of 14 bases. Germline lookup yields CDR1 SGHRS and CDR2 YFSETQ. The CDR3 is CASSPTGTFQETQYF. The CDR3 DNA reads TGCGCCAGCAGCCCAACCGGGACTTTCCAAGAGACCCAGTACTTC.

The J gene is TRBJ2-7, the V gene TRBV15; D unresolved. The CDR3 is 13 amino acids. Trimming shortened V by 0 bases and J by 2 bases, and 5 bases separated the two germline ends. In germline, CDR1 is LNHNV, CDR2 YYDKDF (reference sequence). The CDR3 protein is CATSRDGPYEQYF. The CDR3 DNA is TGTGCCACCAGCAGAGATGGCCCCTACGAGCAGTACTTC. The variable domain in full, completed from reference TRBV15 and TRBJ2-7, reads DAMVIQNPRYQVTQFGKPVTLSCSQTLNHNVMYWYQQKSSQAPKLLFHYYDKDFNNEADTPDNFQSRRPNTSFCFLDIRSPGLGDTAMYLCATSRDGPYEQYFGPGTRLTVT.

This clone was counted a few times. The chain employs TRBV6-4 and TRBJ2-3, with 10 positions matching TRBD1. Germline-derived CDR1 and CDR2 are MRHNA and SNTAGT. Unmatched junction bases numbered 1, after V lost 0 bases and J lost 4 bases. This CDR3 has 15 residues. CDR3 coding DNA: TGTGCCAGCAGTGACTCGACAGGGGGCGCAGATACGCAGTATTTT. As protein: CASSDSTGGADTQYF.

The CDR3: CASSLPGNNEQFF. The CDR3 DNA follows: TGTGCCAGCAGCTTGCCGGGAAACAATGAGCAGTTCTTC. This chain joins TRBV5-4 and TRBJ2-1, with a possible D match to TRBD2 (5 bases). The CDR3 runs 13 residues. CDR1 and CDR2 from the germline V gene are SGHNT and YYREEE (reference sequence). Trimming took 1 base from V and 5 from J, leaving 7 bases between them.

The J gene is TRBJ1-2, the V gene TRBV28, with TRBD1 matching over 8 bases. V trimming: 7 bases; J trimming: 4 bases; junction bases outside the gene matches: 5. Germline CDR1 MDHEN, CDR2 SYDVKM. The CDR3 has 13 amino acids. The CDR3 DNA is TGTGCCAGCATAGACAGGGGTAGCTATGGCTACACCTTC. Translation: CASIDRGSYGYTF.

The DNA of the CDR3 is TGCGCCAGCAGCCACACCGGGACTAGCGGATCCTACGAGCAGTACTTC. Protein: CASSHTGTSGSYEQYF. This chain joins TRBV4-3 and TRBJ2-7; 11 bases align to TRBD2. The V gene end was trimmed by 3 bases and the J gene end by 1 base; junction bases not matched to a gene: 5. The CDR3 runs to 16 residues. Looked up from germline, CDR1 is LGHNA and CDR2 is YSLEER.

V usage is TRBV6-5 and J usage is TRBJ2-2, with 7 bases lining up with TRBD1. CDR3 size: 13 residues. V shed 6 bases, J shed 7 bases, and the junction held 5 bases outside the gene matches. Germline CDR1 is MNHEY and CDR2 is SVGAGI. CDR3 bases: TGTGCCAGCAGGCCACAGGGGATCGGGGAGCTGTTTTTT. Its protein is CASRPQGIGELFF.

In nucleotides, the CDR3 is TGTGCCAGCACCGGAGGGGAATTGACCGGGGAGCTGTTTTTT. Its translation is CASTGGELTGELFF. This chain joins TRBV7-9 and TRBJ2-2; the D gene is possibly TRBD2 (6 bases). Germline CDR1 SEHNR, CDR2 FQNEAQ (reference sequence). The CDR3 contains 14 residues. The V gene lost 7 bases and the J gene lost 5 bases, with 14 bases spanning the gap.

This chain connects TRBV5-8 to TRBJ1-2, with D unclear. The CDR3 is 16 amino acids. The germline V gene has CDR1 SGHTS and CDR2 YDEGEE. The V and J ends lost 0 bases and 7 bases respectively, with 19 bases between them. The CDR3 loop is CASSLASPRVIGGYTF. CDR3 coding DNA: TGTGCCAGCAGCTTGGCCAGCCCGAGGGTAATTGGTGGCTACACCTTC.

CDR3: CAVKGVLAPAETQYF. CDR3 bases: TGTGCCGTCAAAGGGGTACTAGCACCCGCGGAGACCCAGTACTTC. The chain couples TRBV6-5 to TRBJ2-5; a possible D gene is TRBD2 (6 bases). V gave up 11 bases and J gave up 5 bases, with 24 bases separating them. This CDR3 has 15 amino acids. In germline, CDR1 is MNHEY, CDR2 SVGAGI.

The CDR3 protein is CASSLGGSSYNEQFF. In DNA, the CDR3 is TGTGCCAGCAGCTTGGGGGGGAGCTCCTACAATGAGCAGTTCTTC. This chain links TRBV11-1 with TRBJ2-1; the match to TRBD2 covers 7 bases. The CDR3 totals 15 residues. Germline V gene lookup returns CDR1 SGHAT and CDR2 FQDESV (reference sequence). Trimming at V came to 3 bases and at J to 0 bases, leaving 2 bases not matched to a gene.

In its sample, this clone was seen once. The chain employs TRBV13 and TRBJ2-7, with 11 bases identical to TRBD2. The junction had 3 bases not matched to a gene; V was cut back by 5 bases and J by 3 bases. CDR3 length: 14 residues. Germline CDR1 is PRHDT and CDR2 is FYEKMQ (reference sequence). The CDR3 nucleotides are TGTGCCAGCAGCGGTGGACTAGCGGGCTACGAGCAGTACTTC. Its translation: CASSGGLAGYEQYF.

This clone was counted a single time. The chain employs TRBV9 and TRBJ2-5; D is unresolved. The CDR3 totals 15 residues. Germline V gene sequence: CDR1 SGDLS, CDR2 YYNGEE. Trimming took 4 bases from V and 0 from J, leaving 13 bases between them. CDR3 in amino acids: CASSQTPGYQETQYF. CDR3 sequence (DNA): TGTGCCAGCAGCCAAACCCCGGGTTACCAAGAGACCCAGTACTTC.